The 6 T cell receptor beta chains in this list originate from one sample, sequenced in a study of vaccination effects on CD4 cells after COVID-19. Profiling relied on immunoSEQ multiplex PCR, and the TCRdb table lists in-frame clones only, not all of them. The data show about 48,000 clones, more than 70% seen once. No antigen has been assigned to these receptors. Viral peptide pools were used in the ViraFEST assay to expand antigen-specific CD4+ T cells, and sequencing came afterward. Cells that had been cultured for roughly eleven days were the source of isolated CD4+ T cells. None of the vaccinated had previously contracted SARS-CoV-2, and their nucleocapsid antibodies tested negative. The specimen comprised CD4+ T cells from PBMCs cultured with HCoV-OC43 spike peptides, sampled before COVID-19 vaccination. The subset denotes: HCoV-OC43 spike overlapping peptide pool stimulation. These receptors all stem from a human donor who received a COVID-19 vaccine.

V and J are TRBV7-2 and TRBJ2-4; a possible D gene is TRBD2 (6 bases). The length of the CDR3 is 16 residues. CDR1 and CDR2 from the germline V gene are SGHTA and FQGNSA. V lost 2 bases, J lost 0 bases, and 11 bases lay in between. CDR3 residues: CASSLSGSLAKNIQYF. CDR3 nucleotide sequence: TGTGCCAGCAGCTTATCCGGGAGCCTAGCCAAAAACATTCAGTACTTC.

A single count supports this clone. The CDR3 sequence is CASYPREKQNEKLFF. CDR3 nucleotide sequence: TGTGCCAGCTACCCGAGAGAAAAACAGAATGAAAAACTGTTTTTT. V and J are TRBV6-5 and TRBJ1-4; D is unresolved. The CDR3 is made up of 15 amino acids. V was cut by 8 bases and J by 5 bases, with 18 bases left in between. Germline loops: CDR1 MNHEY, CDR2 SVGAGI.

The chain recombines TRBV7-8 with TRBJ1-1, with TRBD1 matching over 7 bases. CDR1 and CDR2 (germline): SGHVS, FQNEAQ. J was trimmed by 5 bases and V by 5 bases; bases with no gene match: 11. CDR3 length: 15 amino acids. CDR3 sequence (DNA): TGTGCCAGCAGCCCCTGGACAGGAGCAAGAACTGAAGCTTTCTTT. This sequence encodes CASSPWTGARTEAFF.

This clone was seen a single time. The rearrangement links TRBV4-3 to TRBJ2-1; TRBD1 agrees at 10 bases. Trimming at V came to 9 bases and at J to 6 bases, leaving 8 bases not matched to a gene. This CDR3 spans 14 amino acids. Looked up from germline, CDR1 is LGHNA and CDR2 is YSLEER. The CDR3 protein is CASSRDRGFNEQFF. The CDR3 DNA is TGCGCCAGTTCGCGGGACAGGGGTTTCAATGAGCAGTTCTTC.

This clone showed up just once. The chain couples TRBV7-8 to TRBJ1-2, with D possibly matching TRBD1 (5 bases). Germline V CDR1 and CDR2: SGHVS, FQNEAQ. V shed 5 bases and J shed 6 bases, with 19 bases lying between them. The length of the CDR3 is 15 residues. The CDR3 DNA sequence: TGTGCCAGCAGCGAATTTCGGGGGGGACGAGATGGCTACACCTTC. Amino acid sequence: CASSEFRGGRDGYTF.

The gene calls are TRBV7-2 and TRBJ1-2; D not resolved. Germline V gene lookup returns CDR1 SGHTA and CDR2 FQGNSA. The CDR3 extends over 14 amino acids. Trimming stripped 1 base from V and 2 bases from J, with 8 bases between. CDR3 loop: CASSLGPQNYGYTF. The CDR3 bases are TGTGCCAGCAGCTTAGGACCTCAGAACTATGGCTACACCTTC.